This T cell receptor (beta chain) was documented in a study of HIV-infected patients and healthy controls. Alpha and beta constant-region primers primed reverse transcription of 400 to 650 ng RNA. Each of the alpha and beta chains got its own library through chain-specific third strand synthesis with indices. Each CDR3 protein gets one entry after TCRdb re-called the 5' RACE reads with MiXCR. The repertoire includes about 10,000 distinct CDR3 sequences, under 7% of them detected once, and approximately 30% sits in the top ten. Study-level results: MAIT alpha-chain CDR3s were frequent in healthy controls, depleted in HIV+.

This clonotype was counted ten times or more. Its antigen is still unknown. Follow-up blood was drawn about 14 weeks, roughly three months, after antiretroviral therapy began. Whole blood was used without fractionation, so all unsorted peripheral T cells were included. CDR3 length equals 12 residues. V lost 8 bases, J lost 0 bases, and 6 bases lay in between. This TCR was recovered from an adult with HIV infection. The donor label of this sample is uncertain. J is TRBJ2-3 and V is TRBV12-3 or TRBV12-4; D ambiguous. Sequencing was performed on blood, taken during antiretroviral therapy. CDR3 region: CASQGSTDTQYF. The DNA of the CDR3 is TGTGCCAGCCAAGGGAGCACAGATACGCAGTATTTT.